The 26 T cell receptor beta chains listed next were all sequenced from one sample in a study of beta chain features in type 1 diabetes. Every bit of the isolated RNA underwent reverse transcription, so sequencing read expressed TCRB transcripts. Assay: immunoSEQ multiplex PCR; the TCRdb copy retains only in-frame clones and omits some. This table holds 130,000 to 150,000 clones, roughly a tenth found once. Sequencing was performed on naive CD4+ T cells from blood. These receptor sequences come from a man aged 18 to 29 in good health.

V is TRBV5-1 and J is TRBJ2-5; 11 nucleotides match TRBD2. Per the germline V gene, CDR1 is SGHRS and CDR2 is YFSETQ. The CDR3 is 16 residues long. Losses at the gene ends were 3 bases for V and 0 bases for J; bases not matched to a gene: 4. The CDR3 sequence is CASSSAGLADQETQYF. As DNA, the CDR3 is TGCGCCAGCAGCTCGGCGGGACTAGCGGACCAAGAGACCCAGTACTTC.

This chain joins TRBV6-5 and TRBJ2-7, with 11 bases that match TRBD2. The germline V gene encodes CDR1 MNHEY and CDR2 SVGAGI. This CDR3 is 16 amino acids long. The junction had 2 bases not matched to a gene; V was cut back by 0 bases and J by 1 base. CDR3 sequence: CASSYSGLADSYEQYF. The CDR3 bases are TGTGCCAGCAGTTACTCGGGACTAGCGGATTCCTACGAGCAGTACTTC.

The table lists this clone with a few counts. The genes are TRBV4-3 and TRBJ2-7, with 7 positions matching TRBD1. The germline gives CDR1 LGHNA, CDR2 YSLEER. The CDR3 is made up of 14 amino acids. J was trimmed by 6 bases and V by 3 bases; bases with no gene match: 8. CDR3 in amino acids: CASSQVGQVREQYF. The CDR3 DNA sequence: TGCGCCAGCAGCCAGGTCGGACAGGTTCGCGAGCAGTACTTC.

The chain uses TRBV6-5 and TRBJ2-5; 7 nucleotides match TRBD2. This CDR3 is built from 13 residues. The germline V gene encodes CDR1 MNHEY and CDR2 SVGAGI. V shed 6 bases, J shed 4 bases, and the junction held 5 bases outside the gene matches. The CDR3 reads CASSRPGGETQYF. CDR3 sequence (DNA): TGTGCCAGCAGCAGGCCGGGGGGAGAGACCCAGTACTTC.

The chain is built from TRBV11-2 and TRBJ2-7; D unresolved. Germline values: CDR1 SGHAT, CDR2 FQNNGV. There are 13 residues in the CDR3. V lost 1 base and J lost 1, with 5 bases in between. CDR3 in amino acids: CASSLAVSYEQYF. CDR3 DNA: TGTGCCAGCAGCTTAGCAGTGTCCTACGAGCAGTACTTC.

This clone has just a few counts. The gene calls are TRBV4-2 and TRBJ2-5; D possibly corresponds to TRBD1 (5 bases). CDR1 is LGHNA, CDR2 YNFKEQ, per germline. The ends were cut back, 0 bases at V and 5 bases at J, with 13 bases in the middle. The CDR3 sequence is 15 residues long. CDR3 bases: TGTGCCAGCAGCCAAGATCAGGGCCGATCGGAGACCCAGTACTTC. Amino acid sequence: CASSQDQGRSETQYF.

The chain combines TRBV5-1 with TRBJ2-5; unclear D gene. Germline V gene lookup returns CDR1 SGHRS and CDR2 YFSETQ. V gave up 4 bases and J gave up 2 bases, with 9 bases separating them. The CDR3 totals 13 residues. The DNA of the CDR3 is TGCGCCAGCAGCAATACTCTTCAAGAGACCCAGTACTTC. This encodes CASSNTLQETQYF. Looking up the rest from reference TRBV5-1 and TRBJ2-5 gives the full variable domain: KAGVTQTPRYLIKTRGQQVTLSCSPISGHRSVSWYQQTPGQGLQFLFEYFSETQRNKGNFPGRFSGRQFSNSRSEMNVSTLELGDSALYLCASSNTLQETQYFGPGTRLLVL.

Only a few counts were recorded for this clone. The chain is built from TRBV9 and TRBJ1-2; D is possibly TRBD1 (6 bases). The length of the CDR3 is 15 residues. Germline lookup yields CDR1 SGDLS and CDR2 YYNGEE. With 0 bases removed from V and 2 bases from J, the gap between germline ends came to 11 bases. CDR3 nucleotides: TGTGCCAGCAGCGTAGGAGGGGACAACAACTATGGCTACACCTTC. Amino acid sequence: CASSVGGDNNYGYTF. The full variable domain, completed using reference TRBV9 and TRBJ1-2, is DSGVTQTPKHLITATGQRVTLRCSPRSGDLSVYWYQQSLDQGLQFLIQYYNGEERAKGNILERFSAQQFPDLHSELNLSSLELGDSALYFCASSVGGDNNYGYTFGSGTRLTVV.

V and J are TRBV28 and TRBJ1-2; 8 nucleotides match TRBD1. CDR1 is MDHEN and CDR2 is SYDVKM in the germline V gene. Trimming cost V 3 bases and J 2 bases; bases outside gene matches: 2. This CDR3 comprises 14 residues. The CDR3 loop is CASSFGDRNYGYTF. The CDR3 DNA is TGTGCCAGCAGTTTTGGGGACAGGAACTATGGCTACACCTTC.

The rearrangement joins TRBV30 to TRBJ2-1; TRBD2 matches 12 bases. Germline assignment: CDR1 GTSNPN and CDR2 SVGIG (reference sequence). V trimming: 4 bases; J trimming: 4 bases; junction bases outside the gene matches: 2. The CDR3 has 14 residues. The CDR3 region is CAWKGTSGYNEQFF. CDR3 sequence (DNA): TGTGCCTGGAAGGGGACTAGCGGGTACAATGAGCAGTTCTTC.

This clone was detected only a few times. The chain uses TRBV7-6 and TRBJ2-1; TRBD2 might be the D (6 bases). Germline-derived CDR1 and CDR2 are SGHVS and FNYEAQ. With 1 base removed from V and 7 bases from J, the gap between germline ends came to 8 bases. The CDR3 length is 13 residues. As DNA, the CDR3 is TGTGCCAGCAGCTTAGTCGGGGGTAATGAGCAGTTCTTC. Translation gives CASSLVGGNEQFF.

The genes are TRBV6-1 and TRBJ2-7, with D tentatively TRBD1 (6 bases). V was pared by 10 bases and J by 3 bases, with 16 bases between. CDR3 length: 13 residues. CDR1 is MNHNS and CDR2 is SASEGT in the germline V gene. The CDR3 loop is CAIAFKQGYEQYF. The CDR3 DNA is TGTGCCATCGCCTTCAAACAGGGCTACGAGCAGTACTTC.

V gene TRBV19 combines with J gene TRBJ1-3; the D gene is possibly TRBD1 (6 bases). From germline, CDR1 is LNHDA and CDR2 SQIVND (reference sequence). The CDR3 is 13 residues long. V lost 4 bases, J lost 2 bases, and 6 bases lay in between. The DNA of the CDR3 is TGTGCCAGTAGTAGGACAGCTGGAAACACCATATATTTT. Translation: CASSRTAGNTIYF.

V gene TRBV5-1 combines with J gene TRBJ2-3; 7 bases agree with TRBD1. CDR1 is SGHRS and CDR2 is YFSETQ in the germline V gene. V was pared by 5 bases and J by 1 base, with 7 bases of the junction left unmatched. There are 15 residues in the CDR3. CDR3 sequence (DNA): TGCGCCAGCAGTCCCGGGACAGCCGGCACAGATACGCAGTATTTT. Translating it yields CASSPGTAGTDTQYF.

The chain combines TRBV11-2 with TRBJ2-5, with 8 bases fitting TRBD1. CDR1 is SGHAT, CDR2 FQNNGV, per germline. Trimming at V came to 5 bases and at J to 2 bases, leaving 7 bases not matched to a gene. CDR3 length: 15 residues. The CDR3 is CASSPQGTGQETQYF. The CDR3 nucleotides are TGTGCCAGCAGCCCACAAGGGACAGGACAAGAGACCCAGTACTTC.

This clone was observed a few times. The rearrangement joins TRBV28 to TRBJ1-4; no reliable D call. CDR3 size: 11 residues. V shed 5 bases and J shed 8 bases, with 6 bases lying between them. Per germline, CDR1 MDHEN and CDR2 SYDVKM. CDR3 in amino acids: CASSPFEKLFF. In DNA form, the CDR3 reads TGTGCCAGCAGTCCCTTCGAAAAACTGTTTTTT.

Details on this clone: Other DNA sequences in the same sample also yield this CDR3. The J gene is TRBJ1-4, the V gene TRBV5-1; D is possibly TRBD1 (5 bases). CDR3 length equals 15 residues. Germline CDR1 is SGHRS and CDR2 is YFSETQ. V was pared by 0 bases and J by 2 bases, with 8 bases between. Here the CDR3 DNA reads TGCGCCAGCAGCTTGGTAGGGGCCACTAATGAAAAACTGTTTTTT. It codes for CASSLVGATNEKLFF.

This clone was observed a few times. The rearrangement joins TRBV7-3 to TRBJ2-3; D perhaps matches TRBD1 (6 bases). The CDR3 has 15 residues. Germline assignment: CDR1 SGHTA and CDR2 FQGTGA. V was shortened by 5 bases and J by 2 bases, with 14 bases between the two germline ends. The CDR3 is CASSQAYRVTDTQYF. For the CDR3, the DNA is TGTGCCAGCAGCCAAGCGTACAGGGTCACAGATACGCAGTATTTT.

The sample holds a few counts of this clone. The rearrangement joins TRBV7-2 to TRBJ1-4; possibly TRBD1 for D (6 bases). CDR1 and CDR2 from the germline V gene are SGHTA and FQGNSA. The CDR3 contains 15 residues. Trimming shortened V by 5 bases and J by 5 bases, and 15 bases separated the two germline ends. CDR3 sequence (DNA): TGTGCCAGCAGCACCCACGCAGGGGTGAATGAAAAACTGTTTTTT. Its translation: CASSTHAGVNEKLFF.

This chain connects TRBV6-1 to TRBJ2-5; 8 bases are a match to TRBD1. The CDR3 is 17 amino acids. Per the germline V gene, CDR1 is MNHNS and CDR2 is SASEGT. V trimming: 1 base; J trimming: 5 bases; junction bases outside the gene matches: 12. This CDR3 reads CASSEGRPGQVFETQYF. CDR3 coding DNA: TGTGCCAGCAGTGAAGGCCGCCCGGGACAGGTTTTCGAGACCCAGTACTTC.

The chain carries TRBV7-3 and TRBJ2-6; the match to TRBD1 covers 7 bases. Germline loops: CDR1 SGHTA, CDR2 FQGTGA. This CDR3 has 18 residues. V was pared by 8 bases and J by 0 bases, with 13 bases of the junction left unmatched. The CDR3 here is CASREWGRGSSGANVLTF. CDR3 DNA sequence: TGTGCCAGCCGCGAGTGGGGCAGGGGGAGCTCTGGGGCCAACGTCCTGACTTTC.

This rearrangement joins TRBV28 to TRBJ1-4, with D unresolved. Germline V lookup: CDR1 MDHEN, CDR2 SYDVKM. The CDR3 totals 11 residues. V was cut by 7 bases and J by 8 bases, with 8 bases left in between. The DNA of the CDR3 is TGTGCCAGCATGGGCCACGAAAAACTGTTTTTT. This sequence encodes CASMGHEKLFF. The complete variable domain, with remaining parts taken from reference TRBV28 and TRBJ1-4, reads DVKVTQSSRYLVKRTGEKVFLECVQDMDHENMFWYRQDPGLGLRLIYFSYDVKMKEKGDIPEGYSVSREKKERFSLILESASTNQTSMYLCASMGHEKLFFGSGTQLSVL.

This clone was found a few times. The chain carries TRBV7-9 and TRBJ1-5; perhaps TRBD1 as D (6 bases). CDR1 and CDR2 from the germline V gene are SEHNR and FQNEAQ (reference sequence). CDR3 length: 14 amino acids. V lost 6 bases to trimming and J lost 4 bases, with 13 bases between them. DNA for the CDR3: TGTGCCAGCAGAAAAGCAGGGGTTAATCAGCCCCAGCATTTT. Translation gives CASRKAGVNQPQHF.

The chain has TRBV4-2 and TRBJ2-3; 15 positions agree with TRBD2. V lost 4 bases, J lost 1 base, and 6 bases stayed unmatched. Germline V gives CDR1 LGHNA, CDR2 YNFKEQ. The CDR3 covers 18 residues. Here the CDR3 reads CASSPRTSGGVGTDTQYF. The CDR3 nucleotides read TGTGCCAGCAGCCCTCGGACTAGCGGGGGGGTTGGCACAGATACGCAGTATTTT.

The rearrangement joins TRBV6-1 to TRBJ1-3, with D uncertain. The CDR3 totals 15 residues. The germline V and J ends were trimmed by 8 bases and 0 bases, with 14 bases remaining between them. Germline values: CDR1 MNHNS, CDR2 SASEGT. In DNA form, the CDR3 reads TGTGCCAGCCCAACGGGTACAAGCTCTGGAAACACCATATATTTT. Its translation is CASPTGTSSGNTIYF.

This clone was seen a few times. This rearrangement joins TRBV12-5 to TRBJ2-1; 15 nucleotides line up with TRBD2. Germline V gene data show CDR1 as LGHNT and CDR2 as FRNRAP. This CDR3 region has 20 residues. J gave up 0 bases and V 4 bases, and 10 bases lay outside the gene matches. The CDR3 DNA is TGTGCTAGTGGTTCGCCGGGACTAGCGGGGGGCTTGAGCTCCTACAATGAGCAGTTCTTC. Encoded protein: CASGSPGLAGGLSSYNEQFF.